This T cell receptor (beta chain) was profiled in a study of cytomegalovirus exposure and HLA in healthy donors. The repertoire was sequenced with immunoSEQ multiplex PCR; TCRdb's copy has only in-frame clones and lacks some. The sample has roughly 100,000 clones, less than 95% seen once. As for this clone: Its antigen remains unknown.

Germline assignment: CDR1 SGHKS and CDR2 YYEKEE (reference sequence). CDR3 size: 13 residues. Trimming took 4 bases from V and 11 from J, leaving 17 bases between them. Notes on the study in general: Cytomegalovirus status was reportedly diagnosed by the classifier with high sensitivity and specificity. In the approximately 120 validation repertoires, a later analysis found that first-cohort TCR clusters tended to co-occur.

V and J are TRBV5-5 and TRBJ2-3, with D maybe TRBD2 (5 bases). This TCR derives from a woman under 30 in good health and CMV-seronegative. The sequenced sample was PBMCs. The CDR3 here is CASSPLAPLGQYF. The CDR3 nucleotides are TGTGCCAGCAGCCCTCTAGCTCCCCTGGGGCAGTATTTT.